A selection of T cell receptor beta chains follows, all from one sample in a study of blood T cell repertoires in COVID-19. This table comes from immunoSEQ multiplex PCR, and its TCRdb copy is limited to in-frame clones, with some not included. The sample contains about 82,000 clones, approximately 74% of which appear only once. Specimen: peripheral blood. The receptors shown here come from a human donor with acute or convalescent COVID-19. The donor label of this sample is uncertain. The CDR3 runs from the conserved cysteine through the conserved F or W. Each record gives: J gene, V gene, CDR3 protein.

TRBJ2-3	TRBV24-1	CATSDLAGGDTQYF
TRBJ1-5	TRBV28	CASSSPQGHGNQPQHF
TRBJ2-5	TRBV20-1	CSARAQETQYF
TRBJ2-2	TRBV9	CASSSPVGSSGGPTGELFF
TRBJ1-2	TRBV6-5	CASSSGQSGYTF
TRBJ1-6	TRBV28	CASSFPTANSPLHF
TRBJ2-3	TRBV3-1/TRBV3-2	CASSRPSGLAGYGSTDTQYF
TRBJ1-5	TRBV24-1	CATSDGQGYQPQHF
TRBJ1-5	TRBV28	CASGGQGAGNQPQHF
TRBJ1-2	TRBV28	CASIGGRRNYGYTF
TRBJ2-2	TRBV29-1	CSVSETGELFF
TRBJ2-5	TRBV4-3	CASSAQLAGGRETQYF
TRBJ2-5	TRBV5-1	CASSLEAAQETQYF
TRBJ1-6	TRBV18	CASSPQGRDSPLHF
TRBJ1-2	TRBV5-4	CASSLVDAGYGYTF
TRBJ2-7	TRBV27	CASSFLGTSGYEQYF
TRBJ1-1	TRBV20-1	CSVRAVTEAFF
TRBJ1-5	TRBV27	CASSQGLSNQPQHF
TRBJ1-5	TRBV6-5	CASSSRGVSNQPQHF
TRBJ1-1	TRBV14	CASSQDRGSVAFF
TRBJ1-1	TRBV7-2	CASSLAAGTANTEAFF
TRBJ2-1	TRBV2	CASSYSTGNEQFF
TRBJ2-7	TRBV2	CASNGETYEQYF
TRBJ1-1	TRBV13	CASSLTPRDRGLNTEAFF
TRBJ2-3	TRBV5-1	CASSQGGPDTQYF
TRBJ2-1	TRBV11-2	CASSFGLANNEQFF
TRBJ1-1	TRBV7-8	CASSQDRVGTEAFF
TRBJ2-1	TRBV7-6	CASSLASGANEQFF
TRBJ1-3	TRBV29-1	CSAGHSGNTIYF
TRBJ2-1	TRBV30	CAWSFGGTEQFF
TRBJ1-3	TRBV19	CASKEVGNTIYF
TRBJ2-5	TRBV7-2	CASSLAGRAQETQYF
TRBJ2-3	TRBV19	CASRAGRERRDTQYF
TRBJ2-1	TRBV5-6	CASSLDVAQNEQFF
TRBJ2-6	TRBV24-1	CATSGLGPTGGSSGANVLTF
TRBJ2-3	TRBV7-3	CASSPSTSGGSLDTQYF
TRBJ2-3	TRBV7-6	CASSPGLAGAGDTQYF
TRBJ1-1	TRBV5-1	CASSFHREGTEAFF
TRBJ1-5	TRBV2	CASSEARPNQPQHF
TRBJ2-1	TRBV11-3	CASSARREGDEQFF
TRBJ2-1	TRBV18	CASSPAGSYNEQFF
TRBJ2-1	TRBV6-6	CASTPGQGVNEQFF
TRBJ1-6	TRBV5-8	CASSYTGQGDNSPLHF
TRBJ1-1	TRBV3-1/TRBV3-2	CASSSPRATFF
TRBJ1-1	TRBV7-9	CASSLERQHTEAFF